This T cell receptor (beta chain) derives from a study of blood T cells in healthy people across ages. Across the study: Template switching picked up about one barcoded beta molecule for each two T cells. Study observations and caveats: Getting older went along with TCR beta diversity per million T cells dropping roughly linearly.

Note on this clonotype: What it binds is unknown.

Germline CDR1 reads SNHLY; CDR2 reads FYNNEI. This CDR3 is built from 15 residues. With 4 bases clipped from V and 8 bases from J, the junction kept 10 bases outside the gene matches. Combining a sample-barcoded 5' primer with a J-beta primer mix, a second PCR ran for about 7 to 11 cycles. MiXCR was run by TCRdb on the 5' RACE reads, yielding one entry per CDR3 protein. The table has 650,000 to 950,000 distinct CDR3 sequences, under 45% seen once. The sequenced sample consisted of blood. This sequence joins TRBV2 and TRBJ2-1; 8 bases map to TRBD2. This sequence was found in a man aged 60-69 years in good health. CDR3 bases: TGTGCCAGCAGTGTTAAGGGACTAGTGGCTTATGAGCAGTTCTTC. It specifies CASSVKGLVAYEQFF.